This paragraph reports one T cell receptor beta chain. The data were obtained in a study of T cell changes during pregnancy in multiple sclerosis. The J segment lost 0 bases and the V segment lost 5 bases, leaving 5 bases of the junction unmatched. This CDR3 comprises 16 residues. The germline gives CDR1 SGHVS, CDR2 FNYEAQ. Sequencing was performed with immunoSEQ multiplex PCR; in TCRdb, only in-frame clones are kept and a portion is missing. The sample carries 90,000 to 120,000 clones, around 90% recorded once. The input for sequencing was peripheral blood, taken in the third trimester of pregnancy. The chain has TRBV7-6 and TRBJ2-1; 9 positions agree with TRBD2. This receptor was obtained from a female donor in good health, enrolled as a control in a pregnancy study. For the CDR3, the DNA is TGTGCCAGCAGCCGAAGCGGGGGGACCTCCTACAATGAGCAGTTCTTC. Translated, it gives CASSRSGGTSYNEQFF.